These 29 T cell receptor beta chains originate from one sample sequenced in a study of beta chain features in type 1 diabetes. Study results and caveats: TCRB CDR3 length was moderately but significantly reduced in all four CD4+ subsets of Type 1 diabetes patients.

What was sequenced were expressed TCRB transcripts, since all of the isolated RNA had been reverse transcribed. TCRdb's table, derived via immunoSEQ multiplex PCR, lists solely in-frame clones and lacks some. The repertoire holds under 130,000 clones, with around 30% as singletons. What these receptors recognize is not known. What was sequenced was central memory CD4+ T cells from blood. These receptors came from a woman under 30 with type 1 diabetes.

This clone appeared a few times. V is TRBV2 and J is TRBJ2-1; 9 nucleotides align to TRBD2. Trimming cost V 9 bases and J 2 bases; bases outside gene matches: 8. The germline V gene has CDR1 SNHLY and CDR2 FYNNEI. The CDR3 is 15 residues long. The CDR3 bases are TGTGCCAGTACGGAACTAGCGGGCCCCTACAATGAGCAGTTCTTC. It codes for CASTELAGPYNEQFF.

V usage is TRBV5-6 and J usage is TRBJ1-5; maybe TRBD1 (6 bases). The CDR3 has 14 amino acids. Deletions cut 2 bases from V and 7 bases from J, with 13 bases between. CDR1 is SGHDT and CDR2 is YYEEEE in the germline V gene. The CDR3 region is CASSLWGRSQPQHF. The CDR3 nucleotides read TGTGCCAGCAGCTTATGGGGGCGCAGCCAGCCCCAGCATTTT.

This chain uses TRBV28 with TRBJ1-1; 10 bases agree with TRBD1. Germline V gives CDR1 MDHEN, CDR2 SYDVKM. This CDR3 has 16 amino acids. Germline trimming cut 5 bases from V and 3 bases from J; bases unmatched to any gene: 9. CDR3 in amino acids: CASSDSGTGVYTEAFF. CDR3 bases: TGTGCCAGCAGTGATTCCGGGACAGGGGTGTACACTGAAGCTTTCTTT.

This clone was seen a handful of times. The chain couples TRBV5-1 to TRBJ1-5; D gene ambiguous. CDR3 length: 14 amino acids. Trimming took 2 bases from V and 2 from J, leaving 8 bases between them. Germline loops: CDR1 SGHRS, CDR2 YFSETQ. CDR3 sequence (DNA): TGCGCCAGCAGCTTCGAGGGAGGCAATCAGCCCCAGCATTTT. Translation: CASSFEGGNQPQHF.

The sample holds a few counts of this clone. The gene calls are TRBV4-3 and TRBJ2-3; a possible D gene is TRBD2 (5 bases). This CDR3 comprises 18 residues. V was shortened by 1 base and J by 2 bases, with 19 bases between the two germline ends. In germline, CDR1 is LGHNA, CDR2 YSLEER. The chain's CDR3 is CASSQGKSAGPITDTQYF. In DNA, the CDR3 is TGCGCCAGCAGCCAAGGAAAATCGGCGGGTCCCATCACAGATACGCAGTATTTT.

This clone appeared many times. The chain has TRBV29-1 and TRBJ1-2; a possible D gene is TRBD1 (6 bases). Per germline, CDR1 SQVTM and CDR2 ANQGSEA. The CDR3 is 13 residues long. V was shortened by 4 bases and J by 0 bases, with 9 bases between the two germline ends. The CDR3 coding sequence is TGCAGCGTTGTAGGGGGAACTAACTATGGCTACACCTTC. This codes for CSVVGGTNYGYTF.

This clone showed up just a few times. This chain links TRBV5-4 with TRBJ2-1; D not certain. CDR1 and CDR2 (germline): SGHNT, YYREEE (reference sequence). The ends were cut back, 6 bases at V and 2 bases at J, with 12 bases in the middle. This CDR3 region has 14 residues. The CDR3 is CASTLLSAYNEQFF. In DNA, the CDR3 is TGTGCCAGCACCCTCCTGAGCGCCTACAATGAGCAGTTCTTC. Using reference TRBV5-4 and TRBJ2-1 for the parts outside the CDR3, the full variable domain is ETGVTQSPTHLIKTRGQQVTLRCSSQSGHNTVSWYQQALGQGPQFIFQYYREEENGRGNFPPRFSGLQFPNYSSELNVNALELDDSALYLCASTLLSAYNEQFFGPGTRLTVL.

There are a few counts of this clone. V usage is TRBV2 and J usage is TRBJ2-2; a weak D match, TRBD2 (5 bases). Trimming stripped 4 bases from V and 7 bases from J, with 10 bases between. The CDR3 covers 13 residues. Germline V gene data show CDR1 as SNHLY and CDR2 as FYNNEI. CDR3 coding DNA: TGTGCCAGCAGTGTATTAGAGGGCGGGGAGCTGTTTTTT. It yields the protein CASSVLEGGELFF.

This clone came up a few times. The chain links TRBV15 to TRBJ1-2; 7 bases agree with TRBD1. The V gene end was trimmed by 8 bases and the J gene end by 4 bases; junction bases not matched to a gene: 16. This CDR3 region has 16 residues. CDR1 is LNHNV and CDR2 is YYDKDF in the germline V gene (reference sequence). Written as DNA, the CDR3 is TGTGCCACCGGGGGTGCCGGGGCCAGGGGGGTCTATGGCTACACCTTC. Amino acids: CATGGAGARGVYGYTF.

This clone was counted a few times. CDR3 protein: CASSDGQAQETQYF. The CDR3 nucleotides read TGCGCCAGCAGCGACGGACAGGCGCAAGAGACCCAGTACTTC. The chain employs TRBV10-1 and TRBJ2-5, with 7 bases that match TRBD1. V gave up 6 bases and J gave up 2 bases; unmatched junction bases: 6. The CDR3 is 14 amino acids. Germline V lookup: CDR1 WNHNN, CDR2 SYGVQD (reference sequence).

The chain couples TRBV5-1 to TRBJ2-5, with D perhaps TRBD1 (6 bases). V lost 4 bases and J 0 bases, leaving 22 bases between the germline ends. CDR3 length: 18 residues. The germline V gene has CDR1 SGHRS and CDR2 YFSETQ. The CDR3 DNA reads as TGCGCCAGCAGCCAGCAACCTCCGGGACACCCGTACCAAGAGACCCAGTACTTC. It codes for CASSQQPPGHPYQETQYF.

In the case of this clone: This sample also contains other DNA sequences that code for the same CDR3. CDR3 sequence reads: CSVEGLADTDTQYF. In DNA, the CDR3 is TGCAGCGTTGAAGGACTAGCGGACACAGATACGCAGTATTTT. The chain has TRBV29-1 and TRBJ2-3; 9 bases map to TRBD2. The CDR3 spans 14 residues. J lost 2 bases, V lost 1 base, and 1 base had no gene match. Germline assignment: CDR1 SQVTM and CDR2 ANQGSEA.

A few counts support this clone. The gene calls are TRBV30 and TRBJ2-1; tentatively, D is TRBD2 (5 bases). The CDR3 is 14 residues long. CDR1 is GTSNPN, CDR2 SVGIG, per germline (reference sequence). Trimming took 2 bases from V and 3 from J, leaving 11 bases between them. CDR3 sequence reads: CAWSPRRGYNEQFF. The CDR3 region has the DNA TGTGCCTGGAGTCCCCGTCGGGGCTACAATGAGCAGTTCTTC.

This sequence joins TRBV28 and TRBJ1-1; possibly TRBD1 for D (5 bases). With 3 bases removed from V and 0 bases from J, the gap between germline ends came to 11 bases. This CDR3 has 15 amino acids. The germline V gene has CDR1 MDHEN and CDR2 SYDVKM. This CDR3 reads CASSFVGPVNTEAFF. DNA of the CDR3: TGTGCCAGCAGTTTCGTGGGGCCCGTGAACACTGAAGCTTTCTTT.

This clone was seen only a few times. CDR3 in DNA: TGTGCCTGGATTTGGGACAGGGTAGGCTATGGCTACACCTTC. This codes for CAWIWDRVGYGYTF. This chain uses TRBV30 with TRBJ1-2; 9 bases map to TRBD1. The CDR3 runs 14 residues. Germline V gene lookup returns CDR1 GTSNPN and CDR2 SVGIG (reference sequence). Losses at the gene ends were 4 bases for V and 4 bases for J; bases not matched to a gene: 7.

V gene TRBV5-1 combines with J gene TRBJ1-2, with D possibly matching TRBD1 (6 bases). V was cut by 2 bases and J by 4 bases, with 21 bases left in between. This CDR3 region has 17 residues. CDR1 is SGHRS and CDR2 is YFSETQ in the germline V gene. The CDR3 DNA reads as TGCGCCAGCAGCTTTAAGGGACATGGAAACGGTGGCTATGGCTACACCTTC. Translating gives CASSFKGHGNGGYGYTF.

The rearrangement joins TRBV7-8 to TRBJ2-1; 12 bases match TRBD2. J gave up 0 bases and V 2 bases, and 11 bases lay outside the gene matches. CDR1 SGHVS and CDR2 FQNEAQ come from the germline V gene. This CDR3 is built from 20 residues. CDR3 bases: TGTGCCAGCAGCTTAAGGTTTCTAGCGGGAGGGGAGAGCTCCTACAATGAGCAGTTCTTC. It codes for CASSLRFLAGGESSYNEQFF.

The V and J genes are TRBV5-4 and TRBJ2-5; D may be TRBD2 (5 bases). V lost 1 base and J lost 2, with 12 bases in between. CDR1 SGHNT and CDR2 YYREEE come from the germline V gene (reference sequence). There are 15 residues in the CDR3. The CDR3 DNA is TGTGCCAGCAGCTTGAGGAGAGGGCGGCAAGAGACCCAGTACTTC. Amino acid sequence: CASSLRRGRQETQYF.

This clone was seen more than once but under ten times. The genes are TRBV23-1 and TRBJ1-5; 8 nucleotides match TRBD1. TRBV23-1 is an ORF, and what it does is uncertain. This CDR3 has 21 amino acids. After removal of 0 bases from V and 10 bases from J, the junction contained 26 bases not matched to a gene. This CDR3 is CASSQSSVGGQGIWERIPQHF. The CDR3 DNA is TGCGCCAGCAGTCAATCCTCGGTTGGTGGACAGGGTATATGGGAACGGATCCCCCAGCATTTT.

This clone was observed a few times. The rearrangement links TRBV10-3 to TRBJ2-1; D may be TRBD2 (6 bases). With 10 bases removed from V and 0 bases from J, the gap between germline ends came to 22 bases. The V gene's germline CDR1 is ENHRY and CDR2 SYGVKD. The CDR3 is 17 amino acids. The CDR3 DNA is TGTGCCACTTCCATCCTCTCGAGCGGGCACTCCTACAATGAGCAGTTCTTC. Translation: CATSILSSGHSYNEQFF.

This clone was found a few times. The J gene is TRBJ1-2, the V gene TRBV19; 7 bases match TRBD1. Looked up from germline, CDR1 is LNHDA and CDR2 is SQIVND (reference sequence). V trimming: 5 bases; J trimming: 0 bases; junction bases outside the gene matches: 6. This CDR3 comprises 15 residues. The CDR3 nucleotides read TGTGCCAGTAGTGCCCTCGGGACAGCTAACTATGGCTACACCTTC. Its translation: CASSALGTANYGYTF.

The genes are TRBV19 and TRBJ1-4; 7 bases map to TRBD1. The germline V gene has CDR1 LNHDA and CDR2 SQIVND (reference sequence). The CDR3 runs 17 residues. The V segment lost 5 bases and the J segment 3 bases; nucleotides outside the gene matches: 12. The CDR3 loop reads CASSEGQQLGANEKLFF. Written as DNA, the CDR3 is TGTGCCAGTAGTGAGGGACAGCAACTTGGGGCTAATGAAAAACTGTTTTTT.

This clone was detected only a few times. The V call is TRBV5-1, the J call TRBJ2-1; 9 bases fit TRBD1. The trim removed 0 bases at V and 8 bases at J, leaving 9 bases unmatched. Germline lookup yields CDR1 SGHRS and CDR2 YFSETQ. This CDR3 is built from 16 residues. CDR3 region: CASSLAGRQGGYEQFF. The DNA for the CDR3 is TGCGCCAGCAGCTTGGCCGGAAGACAGGGGGGGTATGAGCAGTTCTTC.

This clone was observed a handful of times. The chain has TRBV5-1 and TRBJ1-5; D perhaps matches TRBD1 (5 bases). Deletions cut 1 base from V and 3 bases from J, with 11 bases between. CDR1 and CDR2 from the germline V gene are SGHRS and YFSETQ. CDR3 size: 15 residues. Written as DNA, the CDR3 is TGCGCCAGCAGCTTGAATACAGGAATCAATCAGCCCCAGCATTTT. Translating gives CASSLNTGINQPQHF.

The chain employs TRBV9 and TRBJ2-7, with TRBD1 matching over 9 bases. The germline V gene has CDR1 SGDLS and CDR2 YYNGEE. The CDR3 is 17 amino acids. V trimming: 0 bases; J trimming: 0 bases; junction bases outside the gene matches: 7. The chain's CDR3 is CASSVAGGQGISYEQYF. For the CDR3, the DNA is TGTGCCAGCAGCGTAGCTGGAGGACAGGGGATCTCCTACGAGCAGTACTTC.

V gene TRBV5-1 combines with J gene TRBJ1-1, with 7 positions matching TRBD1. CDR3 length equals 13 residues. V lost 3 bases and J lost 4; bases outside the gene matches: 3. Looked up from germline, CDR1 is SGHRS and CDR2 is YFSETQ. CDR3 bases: TGCGCCAGCAGCTCGGGACAGTTCACTGAAGCTTTCTTT. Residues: CASSSGQFTEAFF. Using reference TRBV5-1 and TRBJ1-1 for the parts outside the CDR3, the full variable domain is KAGVTQTPRYLIKTRGQQVTLSCSPISGHRSVSWYQQTPGQGLQFLFEYFSETQRNKGNFPGRFSGRQFSNSRSEMNVSTLELGDSALYLCASSSGQFTEAFFGQGTRLTVV.

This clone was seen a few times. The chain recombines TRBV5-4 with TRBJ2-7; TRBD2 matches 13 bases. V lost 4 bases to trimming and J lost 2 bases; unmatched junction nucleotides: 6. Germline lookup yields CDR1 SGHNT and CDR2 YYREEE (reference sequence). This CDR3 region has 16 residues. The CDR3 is CASSPAGTSGAYEQYV. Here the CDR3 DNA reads TGTGCCAGCAGCCCAGCCGGGACTAGCGGGGCCTACGAGCAGTACGTC.

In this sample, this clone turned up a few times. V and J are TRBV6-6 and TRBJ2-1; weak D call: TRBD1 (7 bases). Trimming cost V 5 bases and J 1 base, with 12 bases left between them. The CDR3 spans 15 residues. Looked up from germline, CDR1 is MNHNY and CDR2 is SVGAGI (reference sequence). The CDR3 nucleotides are TGTGCCAGCAGTGGAGGGGGCAATTCCTACAATGAGCAGTTCTTC. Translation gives CASSGGGNSYNEQFF.

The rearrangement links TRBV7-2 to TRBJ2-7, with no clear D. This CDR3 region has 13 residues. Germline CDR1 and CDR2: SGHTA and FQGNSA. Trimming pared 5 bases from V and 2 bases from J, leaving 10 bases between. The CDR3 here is CASSASSTYEQYF. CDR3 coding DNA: TGTGCCAGCAGCGCGTCCTCAACCTACGAGCAGTACTTC. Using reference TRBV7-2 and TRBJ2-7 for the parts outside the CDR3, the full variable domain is GAGVSQSPSNKVTEKGKDVELRCDPISGHTALYWYRQSLGQGLEFLIYFQGNSAPDKSGLPSDRFSAERTGGSVSTLTIQRTQQEDSAVYLCASSASSTYEQYFGPGTRLTVT.